The 5 T cell receptor beta chains in this list originate from one sample, sequenced in a study of blood T cells in healthy people across ages. The use of a sample-barcoded 5' primer and a J-beta primer mix characterized a second PCR of roughly 7 to 11 cycles. TCRdb reanalysed the 5' RACE reads using MiXCR and keeps one entry per CDR3 protein. The table has hundreds of thousands of distinct CDR3 sequences, 29% seen once. The sample consisted of blood. The receptors here all came from a woman over 75 in good health.

The chain is built from TRBV6-2 or TRBV6-3 and TRBJ2-7; D call uncertain. In germline, CDR1 is MNHEY, CDR2 SVGEGT. This CDR3 region has 14 residues. The V and J ends lost 7 bases and 2 bases respectively, with 15 bases between them. The CDR3 here is CASIDGSPPYEQYF. The CDR3 nucleotides read TGTGCCAGCATCGACGGGTCCCCTCCCTACGAGCAGTACTTC.

The rearrangement links TRBV30 to TRBJ2-3; TRBD1 might be the D (5 bases). V was clipped by 2 bases and J by 1 base, with 13 bases between them. This CDR3 has 15 amino acids. Germline loops: CDR1 GTSNPN, CDR2 SVGIG (reference sequence). The CDR3 region is CAWSQGLMGTDTQYF. In DNA form, the CDR3 reads TGTGCCTGGAGTCAGGGCCTAATGGGCACAGATACGCAGTATTTT.

This clonotype was counted many times. V gene TRBV29-1 combines with J gene TRBJ2-1, with 11 nucleotides matching TRBD1. The CDR3 has 15 amino acids. Looked up from germline, CDR1 is SQVTM and CDR2 is ANQGSEA. V gave up 7 bases and J gave up 7 bases; unmatched junction bases: 12. This CDR3 reads CSAPVGGQGANEQFF. The CDR3 nucleotides read TGCAGCGCCCCAGTAGGCGGACAGGGGGCAAATGAGCAGTTCTTC.

The DNA of the CDR3 is TGTGCCAGCAGCCACGGGACTAGCGGGGGCCTGCTTAGCACAGATACGCAGTATTTT. Protein sequence: CASSHGTSGGLLSTDTQYF. This chain connects TRBV7-9 to TRBJ2-3; 14 bases align to TRBD2. CDR1 and CDR2 (germline): SEHNR, FQNEAQ (reference sequence). Unmatched junction bases numbered 10, after V lost 5 bases and J lost 0 bases. This CDR3 contains 19 residues. The full variable domain, in which reference TRBV7-9 and TRBJ2-3 provide the parts outside the CDR3, is DTGVSQNPRHKITKRGQNVTFRCDPISEHNRLYWYRQTLGQGPEFLTYFQNEAQLEKSRLLSDRFSAERPKGSFSTLEIQRTEQGDSAMYLCASSHGTSGGLLSTDTQYFGPGTRLTVL.

This clonotype was detected many times. The rearrangement links TRBV24-1 to TRBJ1-5; 7 bases are a match to TRBD1. The CDR3 runs to 16 residues. V was clipped by 3 bases and J by 0 bases; unmatched bases: 4. Looked up from germline, CDR1 is KGHDR and CDR2 is SFDVKD. CDR3 sequence: CATSDNRGLSNQPQHF. Written as DNA, the CDR3 is TGTGCCACCAGTGATAACAGGGGTCTTAGCAATCAGCCCCAGCATTTT.